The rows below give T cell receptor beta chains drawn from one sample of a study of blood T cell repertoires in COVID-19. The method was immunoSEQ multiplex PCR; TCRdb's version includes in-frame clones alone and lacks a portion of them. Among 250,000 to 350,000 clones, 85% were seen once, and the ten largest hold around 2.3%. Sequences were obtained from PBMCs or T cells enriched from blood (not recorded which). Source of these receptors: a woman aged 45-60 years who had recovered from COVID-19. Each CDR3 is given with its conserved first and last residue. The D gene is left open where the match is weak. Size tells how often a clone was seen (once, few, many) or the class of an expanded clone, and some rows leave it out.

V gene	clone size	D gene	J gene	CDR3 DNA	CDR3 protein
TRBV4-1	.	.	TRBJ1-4	TGCGCCAGCAGCCAAATCCCCGGTTCAACTAATGAAAAACTGTTTTTT	CASSQIPGSTNEKLFF
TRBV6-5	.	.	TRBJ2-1	TGTGCCAGCAGACAGATCGCATCTGAGCAGTTCTTC	CASRQIASEQFF
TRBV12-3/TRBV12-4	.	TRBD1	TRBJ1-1	TGTGCCAGCAAAGACAGGGGTGGCACTGAAGCTTTCTTT	CASKDRGGTEAFF
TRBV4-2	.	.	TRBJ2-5	TGTGCCAGCAGTGGAGGGGTGAGGCAAGAGACCCAGTACTTC	CASSGGVRQETQYF
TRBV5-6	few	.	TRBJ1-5	TGTGCCAGCAGCCTTGGGAGTTTGAATCGGCCCCAGCATTTT	CASSLGSLNRPQHF
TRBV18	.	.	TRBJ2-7	TGTGCCAGCTCAAAGGACAGTTACTACGAGCAGTACTTC	CASSKDSYYEQYF
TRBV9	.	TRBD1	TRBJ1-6	TGTGCCAGCAGCGCAGGGGGCGGCCAAATCTACTTT	CASSAGGGQIYF
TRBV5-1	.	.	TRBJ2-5	TGCGCCAGCAGCTTGGATATTTCAGAGACCCAGTACTTC	CASSLDISETQYF
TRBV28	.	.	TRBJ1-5	TGTGCCAGCAGCGGATACAGGGCGAGGAATCAGCCCCAGCATTTT	CASSGYRARNQPQHF
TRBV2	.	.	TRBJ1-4	TGTGCCAGTCTCCCTCGCAGGGGCGAAAAACTGTTTTTT	CASLPRRGEKLFF
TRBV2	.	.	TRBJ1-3	TGTGCCAGCGACAGGTTCTCTGGAAACACCATATATTTT	CASDRFSGNTIYF
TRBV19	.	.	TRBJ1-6	TGTGCCAGTAGTATAAAGGGTTTTGTGACAGAAAATAATTCACCCCTCCACTTT	CASSIKGFVTENNSPLHF
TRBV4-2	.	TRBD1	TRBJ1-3	TGTGCCAGCAGCCGAGCCGGGACAGGGAACTCTGGAAACACCATATATTTT	CASSRAGTGNSGNTIYF
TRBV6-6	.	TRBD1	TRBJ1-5	TGTGCCAGCAGTTACTCGGGCAGGGGGGCCCATCAGCCCCAGCATTTT	CASSYSGRGAHQPQHF
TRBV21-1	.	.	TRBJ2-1	TGTGCCAGCAAAGTGGGCTGGAGGCGCTCCTACAATGAGCAGTTCTTC	CASKVGWRRSYNEQFF
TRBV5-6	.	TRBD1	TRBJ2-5	TGTGCCAGCAGCCCGATGACAGGGGGAGAGACCCAGTACTTC	CASSPMTGGETQYF
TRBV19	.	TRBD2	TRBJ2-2	TGTGCCAGTAGTAAGGGGACTATAAACACCGGGGAGCTGTTTTTT	CASSKGTINTGELFF
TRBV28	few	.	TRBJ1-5	TGTGCCAGCACCGTCGGGGGGCTTAATCAGCCCCAGCATTTT	CASTVGGLNQPQHF
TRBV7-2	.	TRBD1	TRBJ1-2	TGTGCCAGCAGCCCAACCCCGGGACAGGGGTATGGCTACACCTTC	CASSPTPGQGYGYTF
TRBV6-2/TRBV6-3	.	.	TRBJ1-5	TGTGCCAGCAGTTACCAGGGTGCGGGGAATCAGCCCCAGCATTTT	CASSYQGAGNQPQHF
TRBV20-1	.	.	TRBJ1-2	TGCAGTGCTAGTGGGGAGTATAACTATGGCTACACCTTC	CSASGEYNYGYTF
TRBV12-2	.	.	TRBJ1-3	TGTGCAAGTCGCTTAGTCCCTAGCCTCTGGTCTGGAAACACCATATATTTT	CASRLVPSLWSGNTIYF
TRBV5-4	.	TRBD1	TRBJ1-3	TGTGCCAGCAGCCAAGATCAGGGGGCGCAGAACACCATATATTTT	CASSQDQGAQNTIYF
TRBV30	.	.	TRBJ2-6	TGTGCCTGGAATACAGGCAACGTCCTGACTTTC	CAWNTGNVLTF
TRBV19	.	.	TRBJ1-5	TGTGCCAGTAGTATATCTCCAGGGATCAATCAGCCCCAGCATTTT	CASSISPGINQPQHF
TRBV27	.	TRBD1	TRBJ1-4	TGTGCCAGCAGAAGGGACAGGGGGCTAGGTGAAAAACTGTTTTTT	CASRRDRGLGEKLFF
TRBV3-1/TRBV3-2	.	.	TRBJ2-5	TGTGCCAGCAGCTTCCAATATAGCGAAGAGACCCAGTACTTC	CASSFQYSEETQYF
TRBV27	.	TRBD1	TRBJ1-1	TGTGCCAGCACCTCATTCTACAGGGGGCGGAACACTGAAGCTTTCTTT	CASTSFYRGRNTEAFF
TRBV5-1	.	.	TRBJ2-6	TGCGCCAGCAGCTCGATCCCTAGGACAACTGGGGCCAACGTCCTGACTTTC	CASSSIPRTTGANVLTF
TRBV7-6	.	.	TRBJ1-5	TGTGCCAGCAGCTTAGCGTCAGGGCCTGGGCAGCCCCAGCATTTT	CASSLASGPGQPQHF
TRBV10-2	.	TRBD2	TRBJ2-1	TGCGCCAGCAGTGGGACTAGCGGGGTCCATGAGCAGTTCTTC	CASSGTSGVHEQFF
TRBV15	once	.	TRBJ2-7	TGTGCCACCAGCAGGAGTGGGGGGTATGGAGAGCAGTACTTC	CATSRSGGYGEQYF
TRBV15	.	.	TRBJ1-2	TGTGCCACCAGCAGACCCGGAGACTATGGCTACACCTTC	CATSRPGDYGYTF
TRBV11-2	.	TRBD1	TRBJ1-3	TGTGCCAGCAGCCGGGACAGGGTTTTTGGAAACACCATATATTTT	CASSRDRVFGNTIYF
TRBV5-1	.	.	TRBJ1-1	TGCGCCAGCAGCTTACAGGGTTTGGGTAACACTGAAGCTTTCTTT	CASSLQGLGNTEAFF